The 32 T cell receptor beta chains presented below share a single source sample, sequenced in a study of blood T cell repertoires in COVID-19. Libraries were prepared by immunoSEQ multiplex PCR; TCRdb keeps only in-frame clonotypes and omits some of them. The data hold 250,000 or so clones, with 86% observed a single time. The sequenced sample consisted of PBMCs or T cells enriched from blood (not recorded which). The source is a woman between 18 and 30 years old who had recovered from COVID-19.

A few counts support this clone. The chain employs TRBV7-9 and TRBJ1-5; D might be TRBD1 (6 bases). V gave up 3 bases and J gave up 1 base, with 10 bases separating them. The CDR3 has 15 amino acids. The germline gives CDR1 SEHNR, CDR2 FQNEAQ (reference sequence). CDR3 nucleotide sequence: TGTGCCAGCAGCTTCGGGGACAAAAGCAATCAGCCCCAGCATTTT. It is translated as CASSFGDKSNQPQHF. The full variable domain, with the rest looked up from reference TRBV7-9 and TRBJ1-5, is DTGVSQNPRHKITKRGQNVTFRCDPISEHNRLYWYRQTLGQGPEFLTYFQNEAQLEKSRLLSDRFSAERPKGSFSTLEIQRTEQGDSAMYLCASSFGDKSNQPQHFGDGTRLSIL.

The chain carries TRBV2 and TRBJ2-2; 9 bases are a match to TRBD2. Germline V gene data show CDR1 as SNHLY and CDR2 as FYNNEI. The junction had 7 bases not matched to a gene; V was cut back by 4 bases and J by 4 bases. The CDR3 consists of 16 residues. As DNA, the CDR3 is TGTGCCAGCAGTGCGGTAGCGGGGGCCTCCACCGGGGAGCTGTTTTTT. This encodes CASSAVAGASTGELFF.

The V call is TRBV27, the J call TRBJ2-7; D is ambiguous. Trimming stripped 3 bases from V and 4 bases from J, with 13 bases between. CDR3 length: 14 residues. The V gene's germline CDR1 is MNHEY and CDR2 SMNVEV (reference sequence). CDR3 bases: TGTGCCAGCAGTTTCCTACCGAGTTCATACGAGCAGTACTTC. Encoded protein: CASSFLPSSYEQYF.

The chain carries TRBV19 and TRBJ1-5; D is unclear. The CDR3 runs to 17 residues. CDR1 is LNHDA and CDR2 is SQIVND in the germline V gene (reference sequence). V was trimmed by 5 bases and J by 3 bases, leaving 20 bases between them. The CDR3 spells CASSLNRRPQANQPQHF. For the CDR3, the DNA is TGTGCCAGTAGTTTAAACCGCCGACCCCAGGCCAATCAGCCCCAGCATTTT. The entire variable domain, with the rest obtained from reference TRBV19 and TRBJ1-5, is as follows: DGGITQSPKYLFRKEGQNVTLSCEQNLNHDAMYWYRQDPGQGLRLIYYSQIVNDFQKGDIAEGYSVSREKKESFPLTVTSAQKNPTAFYLCASSLNRRPQANQPQHFGDGTRLSIL.

This clone was seen once. This chain joins TRBV9 and TRBJ1-2, with 8 bases that match TRBD1. V gave up 3 bases and J gave up 8 bases; unmatched junction bases: 9. Germline CDR1 and CDR2: SGDLS and YYNGEE. The CDR3 has 14 residues. CDR3 region: CASSDLQGGGGYTF. The CDR3 DNA reads TGTGCCAGCAGCGACCTACAGGGGGGCGGGGGCTACACCTTC.

This chain uses TRBV4-3 with TRBJ1-2; 7 positions match TRBD1. This CDR3 comprises 15 residues. Germline loops: CDR1 LGHNA, CDR2 YSLEER. With V trimmed by 8 bases and J by 2 bases, 11 bases remained unmatched. The CDR3 region is CASRQQGYQNYGYTF. DNA of the CDR3: TGCGCCAGCCGTCAACAGGGGTATCAAAACTATGGCTACACCTTC.

The chain employs TRBV19 and TRBJ2-7; TRBD1 agrees at 8 bases. The length of the CDR3 is 14 residues. CDR1 and CDR2 from the germline V gene are LNHDA and SQIVND (reference sequence). V lost 3 bases, J lost 4 bases, and 5 bases stayed unmatched. The CDR3 is CASSIQGAIYEQYF. CDR3 bases: TGTGCCAGTAGTATCCAGGGGGCGATTTACGAGCAGTACTTC.

The genes are TRBV28 and TRBJ2-5; a weak D match, TRBD2 (7 bases). The CDR3 consists of 13 residues. Trimming took off 8 bases at V and 3 bases at J, with 13 bases between the two ends. Germline V lookup: CDR1 MDHEN, CDR2 SYDVKM. This chain's CDR3 is CASRGRGKETQYF. CDR3 sequence (DNA): TGTGCCAGCCGGGGGCGGGGGAAAGAGACCCAGTACTTC.

The chain couples TRBV28 to TRBJ2-3; 8 nucleotides agree with TRBD1. Germline CDR1 is MDHEN and CDR2 is SYDVKM. The CDR3 consists of 15 residues. The trim removed 3 bases at V and 7 bases at J, leaving 9 bases unmatched. The CDR3 DNA is TGTGCCAGCAGTTTTAGGCCAGGGGGCCAGAATACGCAGTATTTT. The encoded protein is CASSFRPGGQNTQYF. Full variable domain (remainder filled in from reference TRBV28 and TRBJ2-3): DVKVTQSSRYLVKRTGEKVFLECVQDMDHENMFWYRQDPGLGLRLIYFSYDVKMKEKGDIPEGYSVSREKKERFSLILESASTNQTSMYLCASSFRPGGQNTQYFGPGTRLTVL.

This sequence joins TRBV9 and TRBJ2-5; possible D gene TRBD2, 7 bases. Germline V gene sequence: CDR1 SGDLS, CDR2 YYNGEE. V was shortened by 0 bases and J by 5 bases, with 11 bases between the two germline ends. The length of the CDR3 is 14 residues. The CDR3 here is CASSVDGGLETQYF. Written as DNA, the CDR3 is TGTGCCAGCAGCGTAGACGGGGGGCTTGAGACCCAGTACTTC. Combining the CDR3 with reference TRBV9 and TRBJ2-5 gives the whole variable domain DSGVTQTPKHLITATGQRVTLRCSPRSGDLSVYWYQQSLDQGLQFLIQYYNGEERAKGNILERFSAQQFPDLHSELNLSSLELGDSALYFCASSVDGGLETQYFGPGTRLLVL.

The chain is built from TRBV11-3 and TRBJ1-1, with 7 bases identical to TRBD1. CDR3 length: 15 residues. Germline V lookup: CDR1 SGHNT, CDR2 YENEEA. The trim removed 5 bases at V and 0 bases at J, leaving 6 bases unmatched. CDR3 sequence: CASSGTATLNTEAFF. DNA for the CDR3: TGTGCCAGCAGCGGGACAGCCACTTTGAACACTGAAGCTTTCTTT.

The chain couples TRBV30 to TRBJ1-2; TRBD1 is a possible D gene (5 bases). CDR1 is GTSNPN, CDR2 SVGIG, per germline (reference sequence). The V end was cut by 4 bases, the J end by 0 bases, with 15 bases between. The CDR3 loop spans 15 amino acids. CDR3 amino acids: CAWTMGLIANYGYTF. CDR3 nucleotide sequence: TGTGCCTGGACCATGGGACTCATCGCTAACTATGGCTACACCTTC.

This chain links TRBV9 with TRBJ2-6; TRBD1 matches at 7 bases. This CDR3 comprises 19 residues. V lost 1 base to trimming and J lost 4 bases; unmatched junction nucleotides: 14. Germline values: CDR1 SGDLS, CDR2 YYNGEE. CDR3 DNA: TGTGCCAGCAGCGTAACGAAGGACAGGAGTCTGGCGGGGGCCAACGTCCTGACTTTC. It specifies CASSVTKDRSLAGANVLTF.

The chain links TRBV5-6 to TRBJ1-2; TRBD1 is a possible D gene (5 bases). This CDR3 comprises 14 residues. The germline V and J ends were trimmed by 4 bases and 2 bases, with 12 bases remaining between them. From germline, CDR1 is SGHDT and CDR2 YYEEEE. CDR3 bases: TGTGCCAGCAGCCCTCCCGGGGGGAACTATGGCTACACCTTC. Translation: CASSPPGGNYGYTF.

V usage is TRBV19 and J usage is TRBJ2-3; D might be TRBD2 (5 bases). Trimming took 3 bases from V and 0 from J, leaving 10 bases between them. This CDR3 has 15 amino acids. Germline V CDR1 and CDR2: LNHDA, SQIVND (reference sequence). The chain's CDR3 is CASSIAGISTDTQYF. CDR3 nucleotides: TGTGCCAGTAGTATCGCGGGTATAAGCACAGATACGCAGTATTTT.

CDR3 coding DNA: TGTGCCAGCAGTCTAAGACAGGGCACCTATGGCTACACCTTC. This encodes CASSLRQGTYGYTF. The chain combines TRBV2 with TRBJ1-2; 7 bases fit TRBD1. CDR3 size: 14 residues. Germline V gives CDR1 SNHLY, CDR2 FYNNEI. V lost 5 bases, J lost 4 bases, and 7 bases stayed unmatched.

The chain employs TRBV4-1 and TRBJ2-7, with TRBD2 matching 7 bases. Germline V gene sequence: CDR1 MGHRA, CDR2 YSYEKL. This CDR3 region has 15 residues. V was pared by 2 bases and J by 3 bases, with 7 bases of the junction left unmatched. In DNA, the CDR3 is TGCGCCAGCAGCCAAATACTAGCGAGAGACTACGAGCAGTACTTC. Its protein product is CASSQILARDYEQYF.

The chain links TRBV2 to TRBJ1-2; the match to TRBD1 covers 7 bases. From germline, CDR1 is SNHLY and CDR2 FYNNEI. The junction had 11 bases not matched to a gene; V was cut back by 5 bases and J by 8 bases. The CDR3 consists of 14 residues. Here the CDR3 DNA reads TGTGCCAGCAGTCCCACCGCGACAGGGCGAGGCTACACCTTC. The encoded protein is CASSPTATGRGYTF.

This chain joins TRBV28 and TRBJ2-3; 8 bases align to TRBD2. From germline, CDR1 is MDHEN and CDR2 SYDVKM. Unmatched junction bases numbered 13, after V lost 5 bases and J lost 3 bases. The CDR3 totals 17 residues. Written as DNA, the CDR3 is TGTGCCAGCAGTGGCCTGCGTCAGCGGGAGATAACAGATACGCAGTATTTT. It is translated as CASSGLRQREITDTQYF.

This rearrangement joins TRBV7-3 to TRBJ1-5; D gene uncertain. Looked up from germline, CDR1 is SGHTA and CDR2 is FQGTGA. Trimming pared 2 bases from V and 6 bases from J, leaving 11 bases between. This CDR3 comprises 14 residues. This CDR3 reads CASSLRGNSQPQHF. CDR3 sequence (DNA): TGTGCCAGCAGCTTACGGGGTAATAGTCAGCCCCAGCATTTT.

V usage is TRBV4-3 and J usage is TRBJ1-2; no reliable D call. The CDR3 has 15 amino acids. Germline V CDR1 and CDR2: LGHNA, YSLEER. V lost 3 bases to trimming and J lost 0 bases, with 11 bases between them. CDR3 sequence (DNA): TGCGCCAGCAGCCAGGACGGGAGAGCTAACTATGGCTACACCTTC. Translated: CASSQDGRANYGYTF.

V and J are TRBV7-8 and TRBJ2-7; TRBD2 agrees at 7 bases. The germline CDR1 and CDR2 sequences are SGHVS and FQNEAQ. With 5 bases clipped from V and 6 bases from J, the junction kept 10 bases outside the gene matches. This CDR3 has 14 amino acids. The CDR3 bases are TGTGCCAGCAGCCCCCGGACTAGTAGCAGCGAGCAGTACTTC. It encodes CASSPRTSSSEQYF.

CDR3 protein: CAWSTGGRYNEQFF. CDR3 nucleotide sequence: TGTGCCTGGAGTACTGGGGGCCGCTACAATGAGCAGTTCTTC. The chain joins TRBV30 to TRBJ2-1; possible D gene TRBD1, 6 bases. V dropped 2 bases and J dropped 3 bases, with 11 bases sitting between them. CDR3 length: 14 amino acids. Per germline, CDR1 GTSNPN and CDR2 SVGIG (reference sequence).

The chain links TRBV7-9 to TRBJ2-7; TRBD1 is a possible D gene (6 bases). There are 14 residues in the CDR3. Trimming cost V 1 base and J 3 bases, with 10 bases left between them. Germline CDR1 and CDR2: SEHNR and FQNEAQ (reference sequence). The CDR3 is CASSLGRRGYEQYF. The CDR3 DNA reads as TGTGCCAGCAGCTTAGGGCGCAGGGGCTACGAGCAGTACTTC.

J is TRBJ1-1 and V is TRBV15; no definite D call. This CDR3 is built from 17 residues. Looked up from germline, CDR1 is LNHNV and CDR2 is YYDKDF (reference sequence). V was pared by 5 bases and J by 0 bases, with 19 bases between. The CDR3 spells CATSEEAVNTVNTEAFF. The CDR3 nucleotides read TGTGCCACCAGCGAAGAGGCGGTCAACACGGTGAACACTGAAGCTTTCTTT.

The chain is built from TRBV30 and TRBJ1-4; 12 bases align to TRBD1. Germline V gene sequence: CDR1 GTSNPN, CDR2 SVGIG (reference sequence). J gave up 8 bases and V 0 bases, and 16 bases lay outside the gene matches. The CDR3 covers 19 residues. This chain's CDR3 is CAWSVPFRDRGRGGEKLFF. The CDR3, as DNA: TGTGCCTGGAGTGTCCCGTTCCGGGACAGGGGGCGAGGAGGAGAAAAACTGTTTTTT.

This sequence joins TRBV6-6 and TRBJ2-7; D may be TRBD2 (6 bases). The CDR3 length is 16 residues. Trimming cost V 2 bases and J 2 bases, with 16 bases left between them. Germline CDR1 and CDR2: MNHNY and SVGAGI (reference sequence). CDR3 sequence reads: CASSYEGGISAYEQYF. For the CDR3, the DNA is TGTGCCAGCAGTTACGAGGGCGGGATTTCTGCCTACGAGCAGTACTTC.

J is TRBJ1-4 and V is TRBV30, with 7 bases aligning to TRBD1. The CDR3 has 14 amino acids. V shed 3 bases and J 3 bases; nucleotides not matched to a gene: 4. Germline V CDR1 and CDR2: GTSNPN, SVGIG (reference sequence). The CDR3: CAWSRDSSNEKLFF. CDR3 bases: TGTGCCTGGAGCAGGGACAGTTCTAATGAAAAACTGTTTTTT.

Details on this clone: The sample holds other DNA sequences that translate to the same CDR3. This chain connects TRBV2 to TRBJ1-5; possible D gene TRBD1, 5 bases. The CDR3 is 14 amino acids. The V end was cut by 4 bases, the J end by 2 bases, with 9 bases between. Per germline, CDR1 SNHLY and CDR2 FYNNEI. The CDR3 DNA sequence: TGTGCCAGCAGTGCGGGGGGTGGCAATCAGCCCCAGCATTTT. As protein: CASSAGGGNQPQHF.

This rearrangement joins TRBV25-1 to TRBJ2-5, with TRBD1 matching over 7 bases. Germline V gene sequence: CDR1 MGHDK, CDR2 SYGVNS. The CDR3 covers 13 residues. Trimming took 5 bases from V and 5 from J; bases not matched to a gene: 5. CDR3 sequence (DNA): TGTGCCAGCAGTTTAACAGGGGTCGAGACCCAGTACTTC. Protein: CASSLTGVETQYF.

The gene calls are TRBV6-1 and TRBJ1-1, with TRBD1 matching 8 bases. The germline gives CDR1 MNHNS, CDR2 SASEGT. The CDR3 covers 20 residues. V lost 0 bases to trimming and J lost 0 bases; unmatched junction nucleotides: 15. The DNA of the CDR3 is TGTGCCAGCAGTGAAGCATGGAGGTCGAACAGGGGGGCTATGAACACTGAAGCTTTCTTT. It encodes CASSEAWRSNRGAMNTEAFF.

This clone was observed a single time. The chain uses TRBV5-5 and TRBJ2-3, with 7 bases matching TRBD2. Germline V gene data show CDR1 as SGHKS and CDR2 as YYEKEE (reference sequence). The CDR3 loop spans 17 amino acids. Unmatched junction bases numbered 15, after V lost 4 bases and J lost 4 bases. CDR3 DNA: TGTGCCAGCAGCGGCCTGGAGCCGGGAGGTCGCGCAGATACGCAGTATTTT. Residues: CASSGLEPGGRADTQYF.